The T cell receptor (beta chain) under discussion was sequenced for a study of blood T cell repertoires in COVID-19. Study details: The origin of the acute and convalescent COVID-19 samples was the United States, Italy and Spain. PBMCs, B-cell-depleted T cells, or T cells provided the cDNA or gDNA that made up the material.

The authors' processing: It was from reference gene primer amplification that nucleated cell counts were estimated. The protocol was immunoSEQ multiplex PCR, while the TCRdb copy is restricted to in-frame clones and leaves out a portion. That table is the source of V, J and clone size, and D and trimming were worked out from the DNA. The sample has about 130,000 clones, 60% to 75% seen once. Germline values: CDR1 SEHNR, CDR2 FQNEAQ (reference sequence). The CDR3 runs 14 residues. Trimming removed 1 base from V and 3 bases from J, with 9 bases in between. The sequenced sample was peripheral blood. The chain joins TRBV7-9 to TRBJ1-1, with D unresolved. This sequence was found in a woman between 70 and 85 years old with acute or convalescent COVID-19. The CDR3 sequence is CASSLGHRDTEAFF. The DNA for the CDR3 is TGTGCCAGCAGCTTAGGGCATCGGGACACTGAAGCTTTCTTT.